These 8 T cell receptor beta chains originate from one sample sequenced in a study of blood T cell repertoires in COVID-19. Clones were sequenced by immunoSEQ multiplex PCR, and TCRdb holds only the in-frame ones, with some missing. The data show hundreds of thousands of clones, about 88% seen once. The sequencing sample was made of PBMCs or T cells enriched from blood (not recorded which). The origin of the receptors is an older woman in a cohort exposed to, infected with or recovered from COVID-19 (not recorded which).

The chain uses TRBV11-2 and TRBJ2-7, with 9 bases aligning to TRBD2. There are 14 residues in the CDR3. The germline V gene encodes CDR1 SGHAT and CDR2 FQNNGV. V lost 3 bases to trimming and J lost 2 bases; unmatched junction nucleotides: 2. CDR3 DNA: TGTGCCAGCAGCTTTAGCGGGGGAACCTACGAGCAGTACTTC. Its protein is CASSFSGGTYEQYF.

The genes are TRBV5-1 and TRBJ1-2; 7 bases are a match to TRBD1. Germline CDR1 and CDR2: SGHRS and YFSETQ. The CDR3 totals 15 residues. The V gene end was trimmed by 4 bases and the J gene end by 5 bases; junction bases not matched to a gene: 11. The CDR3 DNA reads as TGCGCCAGCAGCCCCCTTTTAGGGGGCGGATATGGCTACACCTTC. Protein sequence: CASSPLLGGGYGYTF.

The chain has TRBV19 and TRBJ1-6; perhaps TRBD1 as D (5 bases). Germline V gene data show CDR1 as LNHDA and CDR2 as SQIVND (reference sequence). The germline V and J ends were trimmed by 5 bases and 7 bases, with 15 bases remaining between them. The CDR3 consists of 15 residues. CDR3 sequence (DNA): TGTGCCAGTAGTGGGGGGGTCTCGAGCAATTCACCCCTCCACTTT. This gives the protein CASSGGVSSNSPLHF.

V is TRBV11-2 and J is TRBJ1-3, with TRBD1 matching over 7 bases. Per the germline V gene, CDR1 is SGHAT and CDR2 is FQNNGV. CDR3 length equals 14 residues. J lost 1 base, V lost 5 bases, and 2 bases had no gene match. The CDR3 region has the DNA TGTGCCAGCAGCCGACAGGGTTCTGGAAACACCATATATTTT. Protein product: CASSRQGSGNTIYF.

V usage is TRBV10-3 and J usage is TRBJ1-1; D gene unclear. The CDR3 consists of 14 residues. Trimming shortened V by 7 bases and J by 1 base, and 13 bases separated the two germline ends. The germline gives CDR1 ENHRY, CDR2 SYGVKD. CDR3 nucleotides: TGTGCCATCAAGAGGGAGGTTTCGAACACTGAAGCTTTCTTT. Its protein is CAIKREVSNTEAFF.

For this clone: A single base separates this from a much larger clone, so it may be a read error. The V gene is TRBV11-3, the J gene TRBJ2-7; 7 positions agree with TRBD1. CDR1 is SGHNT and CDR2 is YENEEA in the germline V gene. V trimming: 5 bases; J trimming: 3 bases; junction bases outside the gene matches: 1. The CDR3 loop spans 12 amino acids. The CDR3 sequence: CASSTGDYEQYF. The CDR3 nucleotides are TGTGCCAGCAGCACAGGGGACTACGAGCAGTACTTC.

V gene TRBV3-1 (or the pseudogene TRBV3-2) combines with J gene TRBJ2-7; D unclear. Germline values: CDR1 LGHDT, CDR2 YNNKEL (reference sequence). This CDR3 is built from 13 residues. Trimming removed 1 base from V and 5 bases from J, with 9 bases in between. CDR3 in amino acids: CASSQVHVHEQYF. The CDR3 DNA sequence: TGTGCCAGCAGCCAAGTCCATGTTCACGAGCAGTACTTC.

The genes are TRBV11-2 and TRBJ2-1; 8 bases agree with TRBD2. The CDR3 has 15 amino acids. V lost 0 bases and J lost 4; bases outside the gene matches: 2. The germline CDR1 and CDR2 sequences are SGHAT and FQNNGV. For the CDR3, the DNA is TGTGCCAGCAGCTTAGATTTAGCGGGATACAATGAGCAGTTCTTC. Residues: CASSLDLAGYNEQFF.